The subject of this entry is one T cell receptor beta chain. What it binds is not known. 60 Vbeta and 13 Jbeta primers were used in PCR. Sequencing used immunoSEQ multiplex PCR; TCRdb keeps in-frame clones, though not all of them. The table gives 60,000 to 90,000 clones; the top ten clones make up approximately 4.5% of it. Germline lookup yields CDR1 SNHLY and CDR2 FYNNEI. With V trimmed by 5 bases and J by 2 bases, 2 bases remained unmatched. The CDR3 is 14 amino acids. This sample stems from a study of cytomegalovirus exposure and HLA in healthy donors. Overall study results and limits: In an earlier analysis, productive rearrangement rates for most beta V segments clustered near 87% or 30%. Accounts indicate the classifier identified cytomegalovirus status with strong specificity and sensitivity. Association with HLA alleles at 0.05 false discovery rate was found for approximately 18,000 TCR beta sequences in a later analysis.

Healthy bone marrow donors supplied every sample. This clonotype was sampled from a middle-aged woman in good health and CMV-seropositive. V is TRBV2 and J is TRBJ1-5; 8 bases are shared with TRBD1. Material: PBMCs. The CDR3 here is CASSMTGGNQPQHF. CDR3 sequence (DNA): TGTGCCAGCAGTATGACAGGGGGCAATCAGCCCCAGCATTTT.